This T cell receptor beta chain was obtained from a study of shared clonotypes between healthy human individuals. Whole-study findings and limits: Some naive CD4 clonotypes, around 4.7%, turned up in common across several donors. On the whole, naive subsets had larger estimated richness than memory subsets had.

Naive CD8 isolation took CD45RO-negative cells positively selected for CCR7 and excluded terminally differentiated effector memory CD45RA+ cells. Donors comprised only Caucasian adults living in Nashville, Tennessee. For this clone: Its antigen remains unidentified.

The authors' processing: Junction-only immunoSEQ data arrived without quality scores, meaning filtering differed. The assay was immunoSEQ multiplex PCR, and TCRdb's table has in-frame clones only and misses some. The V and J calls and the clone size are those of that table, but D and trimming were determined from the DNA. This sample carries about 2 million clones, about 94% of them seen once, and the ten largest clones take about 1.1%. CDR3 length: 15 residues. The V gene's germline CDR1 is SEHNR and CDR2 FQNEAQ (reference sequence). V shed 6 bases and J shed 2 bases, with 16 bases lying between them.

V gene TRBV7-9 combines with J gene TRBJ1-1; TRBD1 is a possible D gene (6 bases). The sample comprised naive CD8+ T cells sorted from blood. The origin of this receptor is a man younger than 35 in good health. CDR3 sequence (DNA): TGTGCCAGCAGTCTCCCTCAGGGGATAAACACTGAAGCTTTCTTT. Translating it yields CASSLPQGINTEAFF.